One sample yielded the 23 T cell receptor beta chains listed below, sequenced in a study of cytomegalovirus exposure and HLA in healthy donors. A multiplex PCR was run with 60 Vbeta primers and 13 Jbeta primers. Data came from immunoSEQ multiplex PCR; TCRdb stores just in-frame clones and leaves some out. The sample includes fewer than 200,000 clones, 79% seen only once; the top ten take more than 0.55%. Material for sequencing was PBMCs. These receptors originate from a woman aged 35 to 49 in good health and CMV-seronegative.

The chain combines TRBV6-6 with TRBJ1-4; TRBD1 is a possible D gene (5 bases). The V gene's germline CDR1 is MNHNY and CDR2 SVGAGI (reference sequence). The CDR3 is 14 amino acids. The ends were cut back, 6 bases at V and 6 bases at J, with 14 bases in the middle. The CDR3 bases are TGTGCCAGCAGGGAGTCCAGGGTCGATGAAAAACTGTTTTTT. It yields the protein CASRESRVDEKLFF.

The V call is TRBV9, the J call TRBJ1-1; a weak D match, TRBD1 (6 bases). This CDR3 spans 14 amino acids. The germline gives CDR1 SGDLS, CDR2 YYNGEE. Trimming took 3 bases from V and 11 from J, leaving 20 bases between them. DNA of the CDR3: TGTGCCAGCAGCGGGGGGGGCCAGGCCCGCGGGGCTTTCTTT. Translation gives CASSGGGQARGAFF.

This chain joins TRBV5-4 and TRBJ2-1, with 7 positions matching TRBD2. The CDR3 sequence is 15 residues long. With V trimmed by 4 bases and J by 6 bases, 10 bases remained unmatched. Germline V CDR1 and CDR2: SGHNT, YYREEE (reference sequence). CDR3 sequence: CASSPTSVIFNEQFF. CDR3 in DNA: TGTGCCAGCAGCCCTACTAGCGTTATCTTCAATGAGCAGTTCTTC.

This clone occurred a few times. This chain joins TRBV19 and TRBJ2-2; 7 bases are shared with TRBD2. The junction had 3 bases not matched to a gene; V was cut back by 6 bases and J by 8 bases. The germline CDR1 and CDR2 sequences are LNHDA and SQIVND (reference sequence). CDR3 length equals 12 residues. The CDR3 nucleotides are TGTGCCAGTAGCGGACTAGGAGGGGAGCTGTTTTTT. Translation gives CASSGLGGELFF. Drawing the rest from reference TRBV19 and TRBJ2-2, the complete variable domain is DGGITQSPKYLFRKEGQNVTLSCEQNLNHDAMYWYRQDPGQGLRLIYYSQIVNDFQKGDIAEGYSVSREKKESFPLTVTSAQKNPTAFYLCASSGLGGELFFGEGSRLTVL.

V is TRBV5-4 and J is TRBJ2-1, with D possibly being TRBD2 (6 bases). In germline, CDR1 is SGHNT, CDR2 YYREEE (reference sequence). The CDR3 runs 14 residues. V lost 2 bases, J lost 4 bases, and 10 bases lay in between. The CDR3 sequence: CASSFAGRYNEQFF. In DNA, the CDR3 is TGTGCCAGCAGCTTTGCGGGAAGGTACAATGAGCAGTTCTTC.

The V gene is TRBV10-3, the J gene TRBJ1-2; D ambiguous. Germline assignment: CDR1 ENHRY and CDR2 SYGVKD. The CDR3 covers 14 residues. V lost 5 bases and J lost 1, with 11 bases in between. Here the CDR3 DNA reads TGTGCCATCAGTAGCGGTACAGTTAACTATGGCTACACCTTC. This sequence encodes CAISSGTVNYGYTF.

On this clone: The germline gene is not matched at one end of the junction; a read error may be the cause. In DNA form, the CDR3 reads TGTTCCAGCAGCATCCCTGTCTTGAGCACTGAAGCTTTCTTT. This gives the protein CSSSIPVLSTEAFF. The chain joins TRBV7-9 to TRBJ1-1; D is undetermined. This CDR3 spans 14 amino acids. The germline V gene has CDR1 SEHNR and CDR2 FQNEAQ (reference sequence).

This sequence joins TRBV2 and TRBJ1-4; D gene ambiguous. CDR1 SNHLY and CDR2 FYNNEI come from the germline V gene. The V end lost 7 bases, the J end lost 3 bases, and 12 bases lay between the germline ends. This CDR3 region has 14 residues. The CDR3 bases are TGTGCCAGCATAGGAGGCAGCTCTAATGAAAAACTGTTTTTT. Translation: CASIGGSSNEKLFF.

The V gene is TRBV11-3, the J gene TRBJ2-1, with D perhaps matching TRBD1 (5 bases). This CDR3 is 15 amino acids long. Germline-derived CDR1 and CDR2 are SGHNT and YENEEA. V lost 1 base and J lost 2, with 9 bases in between. CDR3 loop: CASSLVVGAYNEQFF. The CDR3 region has the DNA TGTGCCAGCAGCTTAGTTGTAGGGGCCTACAATGAGCAGTTCTTC.

This clone came up a few times. The chain employs TRBV5-4 and TRBJ2-2, with 9 bases that match TRBD2. J lost 7 bases, V lost 3 bases, and 7 bases had no gene match. The germline V gene has CDR1 SGHNT and CDR2 YYREEE (reference sequence). This CDR3 region has 15 residues. Here the CDR3 DNA reads TGTGCCAGCAGCTCGACCAGCGGGGGGATCGGGGAGCTGTTTTTT. This translates into CASSSTSGGIGELFF.

This clone was observed a few times. The chain has TRBV7-9 and TRBJ2-1; 7 nucleotides match TRBD2. The CDR3 has 13 amino acids. Per germline, CDR1 SEHNR and CDR2 FQNEAQ (reference sequence). V trimming: 5 bases; J trimming: 7 bases; junction bases outside the gene matches: 5. CDR3 in amino acids: CASSDGLGNEQFF. The CDR3, as DNA: TGTGCCAGCAGCGACGGACTAGGGAATGAGCAGTTCTTC.

The V and J genes are TRBV2 and TRBJ2-1, with TRBD2 matching 12 bases. V shed 6 bases, J shed 5 bases, and the junction held 5 bases outside the gene matches. CDR3 size: 15 residues. Germline loops: CDR1 SNHLY, CDR2 FYNNEI. The CDR3 region is CASRWTSGINNEQFF. CDR3 sequence (DNA): TGTGCCAGCAGGTGGACTAGCGGGATAAACAATGAGCAGTTCTTC.

V is TRBV6-1 and J is TRBJ2-2; D is uncertain. The CDR3 totals 15 residues. CDR1 is MNHNS and CDR2 is SASEGT in the germline V gene. V shed 4 bases and J shed 1 base, with 10 bases lying between them. The chain's CDR3 is CASSVLSGNTGELFF. In DNA, the CDR3 is TGTGCCAGCAGTGTTTTGTCAGGGAACACCGGGGAGCTGTTTTTT.

To note about this clone: The sample contains more than one DNA sequence encoding this CDR3. The chain couples TRBV5-1 to TRBJ1-1, with 9 bases that match TRBD1. Germline V gene sequence: CDR1 SGHRS, CDR2 YFSETQ. V lost 3 bases and J lost 3; bases outside the gene matches: 3. The CDR3 loop spans 14 amino acids. Here the CDR3 reads CASSSQGAYTEAFF. As DNA, the CDR3 is TGCGCCAGCAGCTCACAGGGGGCTTACACTGAAGCTTTCTTT.

In its sample, this clone was seen a few times. The junction and the germline gene differ at one end; a read error may be behind it. The chain uses TRBV10-1 and TRBJ2-3; D perhaps matches TRBD1 (6 bases). CDR1 is WNHNN and CDR2 is SYGVQD in the germline V gene (reference sequence). The CDR3 contains 11 residues. The CDR3 is CASKTTGTQYF. The CDR3 region has the DNA TGCGCCAGCAAAACGACAGGTACGCAGTATTTT.

The chain uses TRBV2 and TRBJ1-5; 8 positions match TRBD1. The CDR3 sequence is 13 residues long. Germline V lookup: CDR1 SNHLY, CDR2 FYNNEI. V lost 6 bases to trimming and J lost 6 bases; unmatched junction nucleotides: 4. The CDR3 spells CASRDREGQPQHF. DNA of the CDR3: TGTGCCAGCAGGGACAGGGAAGGTCAGCCCCAGCATTTT.

As to this clone: Within the sample, other DNA sequences also encode this same CDR3. The chain joins TRBV4-3 to TRBJ2-7; possibly TRBD1 for D (5 bases). The ends were cut back, 0 bases at V and 2 bases at J, with 8 bases in the middle. Germline V gene sequence: CDR1 LGHNA, CDR2 YSLEER. This CDR3 region has 14 residues. The chain's CDR3 is CASSQERGTYEQYF. For the CDR3, the DNA is TGCGCCAGCAGCCAAGAAAGGGGCACCTACGAGCAGTACTTC.

The rearrangement joins TRBV6-6 to TRBJ2-2, with no clear D. The CDR3 is made up of 16 amino acids. Per germline, CDR1 MNHNY and CDR2 SVGAGI (reference sequence). The V and J ends lost 0 bases and 2 bases respectively, with 10 bases between them. The DNA for the CDR3 is TGTGCCAGCAGTTACTCTGTTGGCCCAAACACCGGGGAGCTGTTTTTT. Translated: CASSYSVGPNTGELFF.

V and J are TRBV5-1 and TRBJ2-1, with 10 nucleotides matching TRBD2. J was trimmed by 6 bases and V by 1 base; bases with no gene match: 10. CDR3 length: 17 amino acids. From germline, CDR1 is SGHRS and CDR2 YFSETQ. CDR3 coding DNA: TGCGCCAGCAGCTTGACTAGCGGGGCTCCCTTATCCAATGAGCAGTTCTTC. Its translation: CASSLTSGAPLSNEQFF. Variable domain in full (rest from reference TRBV5-1 and TRBJ2-1): KAGVTQTPRYLIKTRGQQVTLSCSPISGHRSVSWYQQTPGQGLQFLFEYFSETQRNKGNFPGRFSGRQFSNSRSEMNVSTLELGDSALYLCASSLTSGAPLSNEQFFGPGTRLTVL.

This clone was picked up one time. V usage is TRBV5-4 and J usage is TRBJ2-4, with 9 positions matching TRBD2. The CDR3 runs to 15 residues. CDR1 SGHNT and CDR2 YYREEE come from the germline V gene (reference sequence). V gave up 3 bases and J gave up 6 bases; unmatched junction bases: 7. In DNA, the CDR3 is TGTGCCAGCAGCTCCGGTAGCGGGGGCCTAAACATTCAGTACTTC. Protein sequence: CASSSGSGGLNIQYF. The entire variable domain, with the rest obtained from reference TRBV5-4 and TRBJ2-4, is as follows: ETGVTQSPTHLIKTRGQQVTLRCSSQSGHNTVSWYQQALGQGPQFIFQYYREEENGRGNFPPRFSGLQFPNYSSELNVNALELDDSALYLCASSSGSGGLNIQYFGAGTRLSVL.

This chain links TRBV28 with TRBJ1-5; unclear D gene. Germline assignment: CDR1 MDHEN and CDR2 SYDVKM. The length of the CDR3 is 15 residues. Trimming shortened V by 1 base and J by 1 base, and 8 bases separated the two germline ends. The CDR3 DNA reads TGTGCCAGCAGTTTATCAGGCCGGAGCAATCAGCCCCAGCATTTT. Protein product: CASSLSGRSNQPQHF. Combining the CDR3 with reference TRBV28 and TRBJ1-5 gives the whole variable domain DVKVTQSSRYLVKRTGEKVFLECVQDMDHENMFWYRQDPGLGLRLIYFSYDVKMKEKGDIPEGYSVSREKKERFSLILESASTNQTSMYLCASSLSGRSNQPQHFGDGTRLSIL.

V gene TRBV25-1 combines with J gene TRBJ2-1; 7 nucleotides line up with TRBD1. CDR1 is MGHDK and CDR2 is SYGVNS in the germline V gene. This CDR3 has 12 residues. Losses at the gene ends were 5 bases for V and 5 bases for J; bases not matched to a gene: 0. The CDR3 loop is CASSTGDNEQFF. In DNA, the CDR3 is TGTGCCAGCAGTACAGGGGACAATGAGCAGTTCTTC.

The chain recombines TRBV6-5 with TRBJ2-7, with 7 bases matching TRBD1. The junction had 8 bases not matched to a gene; V was cut back by 6 bases and J by 3 bases. CDR3 length: 14 residues. CDR1 and CDR2 (germline): MNHEY, SVGAGI. CDR3 in DNA: TGTGCCAGCAGCCAAAACAGGGGTTTCTACGAGCAGTACTTC. This sequence encodes CASSQNRGFYEQYF.